This passage covers 11 T cell receptor beta chains from one sample sequenced in a study of T cell repertoires in cytomegalovirus infection. From the reads, TCRdb called clonotypes with MiXCR, one entry per CDR3 protein. The data show 680,000 or so distinct CDR3 sequences, roughly 35% seen once. The sample comprised PBMCs. Receptors were obtained from a human donor in good health (CMV status not recorded). Some clones in this sample may be carry-over from other donors' samples.

J is TRBJ2-1 and V is TRBV29-1; D ambiguous. CDR1 is SQVTM, CDR2 ANQGSEA, per germline. The CDR3 runs to 13 residues. V lost 6 bases and J 6 bases, leaving 15 bases between the germline ends. The CDR3 reads CSVPREARNEQFF. CDR3 bases: TGCAGCGTGCCCAGAGAGGCTCGCAATGAGCAGTTCTTC.

Remarks on this clonotype: An end of the junction differs from the germline gene, which may be a read error. The chain links TRBV7-2 to TRBJ2-1; 8 bases are shared with TRBD1. In germline, CDR1 is SGHTA, CDR2 FQGNSA. The CDR3 runs 15 residues. DNA for the CDR3: TGTGACAGCAGCTTAGCTCCCGGGACAGGCAATGAGCAGTTCTTC. It encodes CDSSLAPGTGNEQFF.

The rearrangement uses TRBV4-1 and TRBJ2-5; 8 nucleotides match TRBD2. The CDR3 has 15 residues. V lost 4 bases, J lost 0 bases, and 4 bases stayed unmatched. In germline, CDR1 is MGHRA, CDR2 YSYEKL. This CDR3 reads CASSLRGDNQETQYF. Here the CDR3 DNA reads TGCGCCAGCAGCCTGCGGGGGGATAACCAAGAGACCCAGTACTTC.

The chain carries TRBV27 and TRBJ2-7; 14 nucleotides agree with TRBD2. This CDR3 spans 15 amino acids. Germline V gives CDR1 MNHEY, CDR2 SMNVEV (reference sequence). V was pared by 2 bases and J by 7 bases, with 4 bases of the junction left unmatched. As DNA, the CDR3 is TGTGCCAGCAGTTTAACCCGACTAGCGGGAGGGGAGCAGTACTTC. Amino acid sequence: CASSLTRLAGGEQYF.

This chain connects TRBV19 to TRBJ2-7, with TRBD1 as a possible D gene (5 bases). V gave up 6 bases and J gave up 2 bases, with 14 bases separating them. From germline, CDR1 is LNHDA and CDR2 SQIVND (reference sequence). This CDR3 comprises 14 residues. The CDR3 nucleotides are TGTGCCAGTAGCAAAACAGGAATCCCCTACGAGCAGTACTTC. It translates to CASSKTGIPYEQYF.

The chain carries TRBV28 and TRBJ1-6, with 8 bases matching TRBD1. Per the germline V gene, CDR1 is MDHEN and CDR2 is SYDVKM. V lost 7 bases to trimming and J lost 10 bases; unmatched junction nucleotides: 12. The CDR3 sequence is 15 residues long. The CDR3 region has the DNA TGTGCCAGCACCGGGACAGGCGGAATTGGGTCACCCCTCCACTTT. Residues: CASTGTGGIGSPLHF.

The chain links TRBV28 to TRBJ1-1, with TRBD1 as a possible D gene (6 bases). CDR3 size: 13 residues. Trimming cost V 7 bases and J 6 bases, with 15 bases left between them. CDR1 is MDHEN, CDR2 SYDVKM, per germline. The chain's CDR3 is CASTPTGPAEAFF. The CDR3 nucleotides read TGTGCCAGCACCCCTACAGGGCCAGCTGAAGCTTTCTTT.

V gene TRBV6-1 combines with J gene TRBJ2-2, with TRBD1 matching over 7 bases. CDR3 size: 15 residues. CDR1 and CDR2 (germline): MNHNS, SASEGT. Trimming at V came to 7 bases and at J to 0 bases, leaving 5 bases not matched to a gene. The CDR3: CASTLQGTNTGELFF. CDR3 sequence (DNA): TGTGCCAGCACTTTACAGGGGACGAACACCGGGGAGCTGTTTTTT.

This chain connects TRBV4-1 to TRBJ1-1; D is ambiguous. Germline values: CDR1 MGHRA, CDR2 YSYEKL. The CDR3 extends over 13 amino acids. Trimming took 3 bases from V and 3 from J, leaving 8 bases between them. The CDR3 bases are TGCGCCAGCAGCCACAGCGACGACACTGAAGCTTTCTTT. This codes for CASSHSDDTEAFF.

This clonotype appeared a few times. This chain uses TRBV7-9 with TRBJ2-1; D is perhaps TRBD1 (6 bases). V lost 5 bases, J lost 8 bases, and 22 bases lay in between. The CDR3 consists of 16 residues. Germline assignment: CDR1 SEHNR and CDR2 FQNEAQ (reference sequence). CDR3 sequence (DNA): TGTGCCAGCAGCACCCTGGACAGTACTTATCAGGATGAGCAGTTCTTC. It translates to CASSTLDSTYQDEQFF.

This clonotype was found a few times. The chain uses TRBV7-9 and TRBJ1-6; D is perhaps TRBD1 (5 bases). In germline, CDR1 is SEHNR, CDR2 FQNEAQ (reference sequence). The CDR3 has 14 residues. Trimming pared 4 bases from V and 9 bases from J, leaving 13 bases between. The CDR3 DNA is TGTGCCAGCAGCTCGTCCTCGGGGGGTTCACCCCTCCACTTT. It encodes CASSSSSGGSPLHF.